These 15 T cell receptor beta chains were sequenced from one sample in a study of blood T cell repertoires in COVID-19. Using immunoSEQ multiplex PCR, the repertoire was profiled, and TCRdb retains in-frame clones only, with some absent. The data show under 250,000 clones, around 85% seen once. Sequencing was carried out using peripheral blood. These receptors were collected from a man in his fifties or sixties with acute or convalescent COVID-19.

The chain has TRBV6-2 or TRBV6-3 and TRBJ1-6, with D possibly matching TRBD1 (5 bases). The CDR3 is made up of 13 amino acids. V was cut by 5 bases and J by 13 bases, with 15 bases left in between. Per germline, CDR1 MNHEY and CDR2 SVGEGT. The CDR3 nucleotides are TGTGCCAGCAGTATAGACAGCAGCCGGCCCCTCCACTTT. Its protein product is CASSIDSSRPLHF.

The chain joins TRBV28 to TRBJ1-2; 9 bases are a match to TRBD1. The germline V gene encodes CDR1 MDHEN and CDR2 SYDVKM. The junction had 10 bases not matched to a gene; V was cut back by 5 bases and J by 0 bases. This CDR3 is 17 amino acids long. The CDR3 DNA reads TGTGCCAGCAGTGCCGGAGACAGGGGGAAGACTAACTATGGCTACACCTTC. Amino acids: CASSAGDRGKTNYGYTF.

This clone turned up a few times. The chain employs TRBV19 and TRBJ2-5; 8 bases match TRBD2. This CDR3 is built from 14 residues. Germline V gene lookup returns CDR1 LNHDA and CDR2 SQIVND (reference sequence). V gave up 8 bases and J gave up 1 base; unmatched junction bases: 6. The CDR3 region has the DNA TGTGCCAGTGCTCCTGGGACTAGCCAAGAGACCCAGTACTTC. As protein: CASAPGTSQETQYF.

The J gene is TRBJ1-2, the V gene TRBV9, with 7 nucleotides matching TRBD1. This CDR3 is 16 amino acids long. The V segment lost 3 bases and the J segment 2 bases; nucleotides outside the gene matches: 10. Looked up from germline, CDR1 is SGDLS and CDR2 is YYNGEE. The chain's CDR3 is CASSAFKGRGNYGYTF. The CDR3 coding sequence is TGTGCCAGCAGCGCCTTCAAGGGCAGGGGGAACTATGGCTACACCTTC.

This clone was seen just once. CDR3 coding DNA: TGTGCCACCAGCAGAGACAGACTCCGGATCTCCTACGAGCAGTACTTC. Protein: CATSRDRLRISYEQYF. This chain connects TRBV15 to TRBJ2-7; the D is unclear. V was trimmed by 0 bases and J by 0 bases, leaving 12 bases between them. Germline V lookup: CDR1 LNHNV, CDR2 YYDKDF (reference sequence). The CDR3 is 16 amino acids. The full variable domain, rest sourced from reference TRBV15 and TRBJ2-7, is DAMVIQNPRYQVTQFGKPVTLSCSQTLNHNVMYWYQQKSSQAPKLLFHYYDKDFNNEADTPDNFQSRRPNTSFCFLDIRSPGLGDTAMYLCATSRDRLRISYEQYFGPGTRLTVT.

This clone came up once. CDR3 amino acids: CASSLASIGYGYTF. As DNA, the CDR3 is TGTGCCAGCAGCTTAGCGAGTATCGGCTATGGCTACACCTTC. The chain uses TRBV7-9 and TRBJ1-2; D uncertain. Germline V gene lookup returns CDR1 SEHNR and CDR2 FQNEAQ (reference sequence). CDR3 length: 14 amino acids. V was trimmed by 0 bases and J by 4 bases, leaving 9 bases between them.

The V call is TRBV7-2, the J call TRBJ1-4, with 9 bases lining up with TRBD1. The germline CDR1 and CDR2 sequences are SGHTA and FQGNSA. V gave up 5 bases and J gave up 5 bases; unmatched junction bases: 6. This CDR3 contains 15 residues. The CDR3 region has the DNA TGTGCCAGCAGCGCTGACAGGGGGTCGAATGAAAAACTGTTTTTT. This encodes CASSADRGSNEKLFF.

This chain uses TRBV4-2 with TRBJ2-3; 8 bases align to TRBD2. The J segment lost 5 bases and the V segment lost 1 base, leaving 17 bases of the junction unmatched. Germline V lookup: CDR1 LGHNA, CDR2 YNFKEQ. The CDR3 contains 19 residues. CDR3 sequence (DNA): TGTGCCAGCAGCCAAGGATTAGGTTGGATGGCAGCGGGAGAAGATACGCAGTATTTT. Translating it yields CASSQGLGWMAAGEDTQYF.

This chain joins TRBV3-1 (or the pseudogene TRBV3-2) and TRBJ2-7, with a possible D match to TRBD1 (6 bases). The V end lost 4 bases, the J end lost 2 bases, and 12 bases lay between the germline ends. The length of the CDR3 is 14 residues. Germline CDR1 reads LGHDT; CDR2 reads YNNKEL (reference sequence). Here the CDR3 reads CASSRAQGTYEQYF. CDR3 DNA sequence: TGTGCCAGCAGCCGAGCACAGGGAACCTACGAGCAGTACTTC.

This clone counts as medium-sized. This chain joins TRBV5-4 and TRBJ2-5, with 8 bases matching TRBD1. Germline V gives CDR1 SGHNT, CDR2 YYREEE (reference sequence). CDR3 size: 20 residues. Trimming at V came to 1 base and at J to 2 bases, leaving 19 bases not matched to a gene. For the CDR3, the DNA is TGTGCCAGCAGCTTGTATTATTCCTTCCAGGGACAGGATAGTCAAGAGACCCAGTACTTC. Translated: CASSLYYSFQGQDSQETQYF.

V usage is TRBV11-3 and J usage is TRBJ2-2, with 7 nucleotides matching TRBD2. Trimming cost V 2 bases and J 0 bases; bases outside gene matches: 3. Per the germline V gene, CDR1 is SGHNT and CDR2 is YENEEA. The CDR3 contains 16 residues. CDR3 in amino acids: CASSLFGLANTGELFF. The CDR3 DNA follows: TGTGCCAGCAGCTTATTTGGACTAGCGAACACCGGGGAGCTGTTTTTT. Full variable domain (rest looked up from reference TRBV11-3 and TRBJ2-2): EAGVVQSPRYKIIEKKQPVAFWCNPISGHNTLYWYLQNLGQGPELLIRYENEEAVDDSQLPKDRFSAERLKGVDSTLKIQPAELGDSAVYLCASSLFGLANTGELFFGEGSRLTVL.

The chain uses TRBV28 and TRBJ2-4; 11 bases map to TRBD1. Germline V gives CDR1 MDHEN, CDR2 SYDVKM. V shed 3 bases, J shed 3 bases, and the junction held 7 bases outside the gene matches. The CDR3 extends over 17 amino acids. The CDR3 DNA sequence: TGTGCCAGCAGTTTGGGCCCCGGGACAGGGGGCAAAAACATTCAGTACTTC. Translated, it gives CASSLGPGTGGKNIQYF.

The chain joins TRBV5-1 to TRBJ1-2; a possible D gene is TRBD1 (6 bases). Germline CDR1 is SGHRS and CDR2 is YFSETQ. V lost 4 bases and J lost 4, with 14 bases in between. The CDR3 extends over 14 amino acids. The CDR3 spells CASSGGTGSYGYTF. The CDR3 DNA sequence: TGCGCCAGCAGCGGCGGAACAGGGTCCTATGGCTACACCTTC.

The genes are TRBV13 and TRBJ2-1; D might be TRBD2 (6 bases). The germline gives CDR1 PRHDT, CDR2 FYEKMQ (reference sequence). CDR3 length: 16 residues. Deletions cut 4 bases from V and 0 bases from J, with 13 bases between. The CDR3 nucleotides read TGTGCCAGCAGCTCCCTCCGGGAGAGCTCCTACAATGAGCAGTTCTTC. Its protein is CASSSLRESSYNEQFF.

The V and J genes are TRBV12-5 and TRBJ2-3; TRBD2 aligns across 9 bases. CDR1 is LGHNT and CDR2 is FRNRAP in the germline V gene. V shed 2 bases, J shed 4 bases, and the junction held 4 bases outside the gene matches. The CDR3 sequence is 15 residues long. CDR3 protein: CASGLSSGTSDTQYF. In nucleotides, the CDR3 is TGTGCTAGTGGTTTGTCTAGCGGGACTTCAGATACGCAGTATTTT.